This TCR beta chain was captured by sequencing in a study of response to subunit inactivated influenza vaccine. Each CDR3 protein gets one entry after TCRdb re-called the RT-PCR reads with MiXCR. The sample yields about 700,000 distinct CDR3 sequences, approximately 15% seen once. The sample was PBMCs from blood, taken around 14 days before vaccination. The TCR was taken from a man aged 45-65 years who received an inactivated influenza vaccine.

Here the CDR3 DNA reads TGCGCCAGCACGGTTAGCGGGCCCCAAGAGACCCAGTACTTC. It is translated as CASTVSGPQETQYF. The rearrangement links TRBV5-1 to TRBJ2-5; 7 nucleotides line up with TRBD2. The CDR3 length is 14 residues. The trim removed 6 bases at V and 1 base at J, leaving 6 bases unmatched. CDR1 and CDR2 (germline): SGHRS, YFSETQ. The full variable domain, rest sourced from reference TRBV5-1 and TRBJ2-5, is KAGVTQTPRYLIKTRGQQVTLSCSPISGHRSVSWYQQTPGQGLQFLFEYFSETQRNKGNFPGRFSGRQFSNSRSEMNVSTLELGDSALYLCASTVSGPQETQYFGPGTRLLVL.